The 23 T cell receptor beta chains below come from one sample, sequenced in a study of early T cells in non-severe SARS-CoV-2 infection. Via MiXCR, TCRdb re-called the 5' RACE reads, giving one row per CDR3 protein. The sample records nearly 95,000 distinct CDR3 sequences, around 17% being singletons. The specimen was whole blood, collected at baseline. The source is an adult who was a healthcare worker with PCR-confirmed SARS-CoV-2 infection or an uninfected control (not recorded which).

This clonotype was seen at least ten times. The gene calls are TRBV6-1 and TRBJ2-1; D unclear. Germline V gives CDR1 MNHNS, CDR2 SASEGT. This CDR3 region has 13 residues. V lost 10 bases, J lost 4 bases, and 14 bases lay in between. CDR3 nucleotide sequence: TGTGCCACCTATTCCGCGACGTACAATGAGCAGTTCTTC. It is translated as CATYSATYNEQFF.

In this sample, this clonotype turned up a few times. This likely stems from a read error, as it lies one base from a far larger clone. For the CDR3, the DNA is TGTGCCAGCAGCAAAGAGACCCAGTACTTC. As protein: CASSKETQYF. The rearrangement joins TRBV13 to TRBJ2-5; D unclear. CDR1 is PRHDT, CDR2 FYEKMQ, per germline (reference sequence). CDR3 length: 10 residues. The ends were cut back, 5 bases at V and 3 bases at J, with 1 base in the middle.

V is TRBV10-3 and J is TRBJ2-3; a weak D match, TRBD2 (6 bases). The CDR3 is 12 residues long. Between the trimmed V and J ends, which lost 8 bases and 4 bases, there was a span of 10 bases. Looked up from germline, CDR1 is ENHRY and CDR2 is SYGVKD. CDR3 loop: CAIEEGPDTQYF. In nucleotides, the CDR3 is TGTGCCATCGAGGAGGGCCCAGATACGCAGTATTTT.

CDR3 nucleotides: TGCGCCAGCAGCTTCAGACTTACAGATACGCAGTATTTT. This codes for CASSFRLTDTQYF. V gene TRBV5-1 combines with J gene TRBJ2-3; D call uncertain. With 2 bases removed from V and 3 bases from J, the gap between germline ends came to 7 bases. The CDR3 contains 13 residues. The germline V gene has CDR1 SGHRS and CDR2 YFSETQ.

This clonotype was seen many times. The CDR3 protein is CASSLANSPLHF. CDR3 bases: TGTGCCAGCAGTTTGGCTAATTCACCCCTCCACTTT. The rearrangement joins TRBV12-3 or TRBV12-4 to TRBJ1-6; no clear D. This CDR3 is 12 amino acids long. V lost 3 bases, J lost 6 bases, and 3 bases lay in between.

This chain links TRBV28 with TRBJ2-1; D unresolved. The CDR3 has 11 residues. The ends were cut back, 3 bases at V and 10 bases at J, with 7 bases in the middle. Germline lookup yields CDR1 MDHEN and CDR2 SYDVKM. The chain's CDR3 is CASSLRREQFF. Written as DNA, the CDR3 is TGTGCCAGCAGTTTGCGGCGGGAGCAGTTCTTC.

CDR3 bases: TGTGCCATCACACGTCCCGGTAGCAATGAGCAGTTCTTC. Translating it yields CAITRPGSNEQFF. The chain uses TRBV10-3 and TRBJ2-1; D gene unclear. Trimming took 7 bases from V and 6 from J, leaving 13 bases between them. This CDR3 has 13 residues. Germline CDR1 reads ENHRY; CDR2 reads SYGVKD.

The table lists this clonotype with a few counts. V usage is TRBV9 and J usage is TRBJ2-1; the D gene is possibly TRBD1 (6 bases). V was trimmed by 0 bases and J by 2 bases, leaving 12 bases between them. This CDR3 contains 16 residues. Germline V CDR1 and CDR2: SGDLS, YYNGEE. The CDR3 DNA sequence: TGTGCCAGCAGCGTAGGGGACACATCGACCTACAATGAGCAGTTCTTC. This translates into CASSVGDTSTYNEQFF.

The chain links TRBV5-1 to TRBJ2-1; tentative D call: TRBD2 (6 bases). CDR1 is SGHRS, CDR2 YFSETQ, per germline. The CDR3 is 15 amino acids. V lost 3 bases, J lost 4 bases, and 14 bases lay in between. CDR3 DNA: TGCGCCAGCAGCTCCAGCGGGCAGTTTTACAATGAGCAGTTCTTC. This gives the protein CASSSSGQFYNEQFF.

This clonotype was recorded at least ten times. The J gene is TRBJ2-7, the V gene TRBV9; 7 nucleotides align to TRBD1. Germline V CDR1 and CDR2: SGDLS, YYNGEE. J lost 4 bases, V lost 4 bases, and 5 bases had no gene match. There are 13 residues in the CDR3. CDR3: CASSNTQGYEQYF. For the CDR3, the DNA is TGTGCCAGCAGCAACACACAGGGGTACGAGCAGTACTTC.

V is TRBV12-3 or TRBV12-4 and J is TRBJ1-4; D is uncertain. The V end lost 4 bases, the J end lost 10 bases, and 7 bases lay between the germline ends. The CDR3 loop spans 11 amino acids. As DNA, the CDR3 is TGTGCCAGCAGTTCGGGCCTAAAACTGTTTTTT. This translates into CASSSGLKLFF.

This clonotype was seen at least ten times. This chain connects TRBV25-1 to TRBJ2-1, with 8 bases fitting TRBD2. Germline loops: CDR1 MGHDK, CDR2 SYGVNS. The V and J ends lost 4 bases and 7 bases, in that order; junction bases with no gene match: 9. This CDR3 spans 15 amino acids. DNA for the CDR3: TGTGCCAGCAGTGCGGGAAGCGGGAGTAAAAATGAGCAGTTCTTC. This gives the protein CASSAGSGSKNEQFF.

The table lists this clonotype with a few counts. V gene TRBV4-3 combines with J gene TRBJ2-2; the match to TRBD1 covers 7 bases. The trim removed 3 bases at V and 1 base at J, leaving 2 bases unmatched. The CDR3 is made up of 15 amino acids. The germline V gene encodes CDR1 LGHNA and CDR2 YSLEER. CDR3 protein: CASSHRTGNTGELFF. For the CDR3, the DNA is TGCGCCAGCAGCCACCGGACAGGGAACACCGGGGAGCTGTTTTTT.

This clonotype has at least ten counts. CDR3 protein: CASSLGGTNEKLFF. The DNA of the CDR3 is TGTGCCAGCAGCTTAGGGGGAACTAATGAAAAACTGTTTTTT. V gene TRBV7-2 combines with J gene TRBJ1-4; unclear D gene. Trimming took off 1 base at V and 1 base at J, with 4 bases between the two ends. CDR3 length: 14 amino acids. Germline values: CDR1 SGHTA, CDR2 FQGNSA.

This chain joins TRBV6-5 and TRBJ2-5, with 7 bases fitting TRBD2. V shed 8 bases and J 2 bases; nucleotides not matched to a gene: 8. Germline values: CDR1 MNHEY, CDR2 SVGAGI. The CDR3 contains 14 residues. The CDR3 here is CASRSMGGQETQYF. DNA of the CDR3: TGTGCCAGCCGTTCTATGGGGGGGCAAGAGACCCAGTACTTC.

The genes are TRBV4-3 and TRBJ2-7, with 12 bases fitting TRBD2. Germline V CDR1 and CDR2: LGHNA, YSLEER. V was pared by 1 base and J by 2 bases, with 0 bases of the junction left unmatched. The CDR3 covers 15 residues. CDR3 amino acids: CASSQGTSGAYEQYF. The CDR3 bases are TGCGCCAGCAGCCAAGGGACTAGCGGGGCCTACGAGCAGTACTTC.

This clonotype was observed at least ten times. The chain couples TRBV12-3 or TRBV12-4 to TRBJ2-5; D unresolved. Trimming cost V 1 base and J 5 bases, with 8 bases left between them. The CDR3 loop spans 13 amino acids. CDR3 DNA sequence: TGTGCCAGCAGTTTAGTAGGAGAGGAGACCCAGTACTTC. Protein product: CASSLVGEETQYF.

The chain uses TRBV6-2 or TRBV6-3 and TRBJ2-2; the match to TRBD2 covers 8 bases. CDR1 and CDR2 from the germline V gene are MNHEY and SVGEGT. The CDR3 length is 15 residues. Unmatched junction bases numbered 4, after V lost 0 bases and J lost 7 bases. The CDR3 protein is CASSYSTGGRGELFF. CDR3 nucleotide sequence: TGTGCCAGCAGTTACTCGACGGGAGGGCGCGGGGAGCTGTTTTTT.

The V call is TRBV7-9, the J call TRBJ2-4; no definite D call. The length of the CDR3 is 14 residues. Germline V gene data show CDR1 as SEHNR and CDR2 as FQNEAQ (reference sequence). Trimming cost V 1 base and J 0 bases, with 4 bases left between them. The CDR3 nucleotides are TGTGCCAGCAGCTTAGGGCCAGCCAAAAACATTCAGTACTTC. Protein: CASSLGPAKNIQYF.

This clonotype has just a few counts. The chain employs TRBV6-5 and TRBJ2-5; D not certain. Germline CDR1 reads MNHEY; CDR2 reads SVGAGI. The CDR3 extends over 14 amino acids. Trimming took 2 bases from V and 7 from J, leaving 14 bases between them. Here the CDR3 DNA reads TGTGCCAGCAGTTACGGAGACACCATGAGGACCCAGTACTTC. It codes for CASSYGDTMRTQYF.

The rearrangement uses TRBV10-3 and TRBJ2-3; D may be TRBD1 or TRBD2 (5 bases each). The CDR3 spans 14 residues. Germline V lookup: CDR1 ENHRY, CDR2 SYGVKD. V shed 7 bases and J shed 2 bases, with 13 bases lying between them. CDR3 DNA sequence: TGTGCCATCACGGCAGGAGGACACACAGATACGCAGTATTTT. Protein sequence: CAITAGGHTDTQYF.

This clonotype came up many times. The CDR3 nucleotides read TGTGCCAGCAGCCAGATAGGACAGGGCTCCTACGAGCAGTACTTC. Protein product: CASSQIGQGSYEQYF. The rearrangement links TRBV3-1 to TRBJ2-7, with 8 bases lining up with TRBD1. The CDR3 covers 15 residues. CDR1 LGHDT and CDR2 YNNKEL come from the germline V gene (reference sequence). Unmatched junction bases numbered 4, after V lost 3 bases and J lost 0 bases.

This clonotype was counted only a few times. V and J are TRBV20-1 and TRBJ1-1; D possibly corresponds to TRBD1 (6 bases). The CDR3 spans 15 residues. The V gene's germline CDR1 is DFQATT and CDR2 SNEGSKA (reference sequence). V shed 2 bases and J shed 1 base, with 14 bases lying between them. This CDR3 is CSARRPGGGNTEAFF. CDR3 in DNA: TGCAGTGCTAGACGCCCGGGAGGGGGGAACACTGAAGCTTTCTTT.